This entry describes one TCR beta chain. No antigen is known for it. The protocol was immunoSEQ multiplex PCR, while the TCRdb copy is restricted to in-frame clones and leaves out a portion. The repertoire holds about 2.1 million clones, with roughly 95% as singletons. The data were taken from a study of shared clonotypes between healthy human individuals. Notes on the study in general: Having only a few donors restricted how much genetic and exposure-history diversity was captured. Investigators collected only blood, and repertoires in tissues likely differ.

Germline loops: CDR1 LNHDA, CDR2 SQIVND (reference sequence). V lost 2 bases to trimming and J lost 4 bases, with 11 bases between them. The CDR3 spans 14 residues. Naive CD8 cells comprised CD45RO-negative, CCR7-positively selected cells, excluding terminally differentiated effector memory CD45RA+ cells. This chain uses TRBV19 with TRBJ1-2, with D unresolved. The sample consisted of naive CD8+ T cells from PBMCs. The TCR sequence derives from a young man in good health. Some clones in this sample may be carry-over from other donors' samples. The CDR3 DNA reads as TGTGCCAGTAGTATAACCCCAGCGTTCTATGGCTACACCTTC. It yields the protein CASSITPAFYGYTF.